A single TCR beta chain is shown here with its context. This clonotype was counted a few times. This clone's antigen is unknown. No base qualities exist here, and no much larger clone lies one base off it. For repertoire sequencing, TCR beta CDR3 regions were amplified from RNA transcripts. The first round of RT-PCR was done with HTBI primers and the Qiagen OneStep RT-PCR kit, and was followed by a second round of multiplex PCR, then size selection and purification. Libraries were sequenced on an Illumina HiSeq2000 using paired-end 100 bp reads. The authors' analysis ran thus. Reads were processed with SOAPnuke, discarding reads with adapters, uncalled bases, mean Phred below 15, or no exact constant-primer or identifier match. High-quality paired reads were merged with COPE v1.2.5. Clonotypes were defined as unique nucleotide sequences and were aligned to IMGT TRB V, D and J references using MiTCR v1.1. The analysis was limited to V-J combinations with a frequency above 0.0001, which together covered 98% to 99.2% of repertoires. A TCR clonal expansion and chaos score per V-J combination was defined as the ratio of F50 clonal expansion to chaos observed in the TCRdist matrix. Welch's t-statistics and random forest were used to reduce the features to some 13 V-J combinations, which were then used as input to a naive Bayes classifier. The similarity between thyroid and blood repertoires was quantified using the Morisita-Horn index. TCRdb reprocessing: public reads trimmed at Q25 with fastp, clones called with MiXCR, in-frame beta chains kept. Every entry covers one CDR3 protein and lists the most common genes and DNA from its rows. The V and J calls were determined by TCRdb, not by the authors. The sample records some 750,000 distinct CDR3 sequences, 40% of which are singletons. The top ten clones comprise roughly 46% of the sample.

Ophthalmopathy patients had moderately to severely active disease, Clinical Activity Score of at least 3, NOSPECS grade of at least 4, and disease duration under 3 months. Patients with other autoimmune diseases, uncontrolled infections, pregnancy or lactation were excluded. Clinical symptoms, serum thyroxine, TRAb, thyroid ultrasound and orbital computed tomography were used for diagnosis. Ficoll-Paque density gradient centrifugation was used to isolate PBMCs from around 10 ml of fresh peripheral blood. Total RNA was extracted with Trizol reagent and quality-checked on an Agilent 2100 Bioanalyzer. This sample was taken from a study of Graves' ophthalmopathy and Graves' hyperthyroidism (dated by TCRdb to the late 2010s). Background on the whole study: Peripheral blood was collected at initial diagnosis, prior to any treatment. To tell Graves' ophthalmopathy apart from Graves' hyperthyroidism, and to predict which patients would progress to ophthalmopathy, the study relied on TCR beta repertoire signatures. In total, approximately 140 blood samples were TCR-sequenced: around 42 ophthalmopathy, 75 hyperthyroidism and some 17 hyperthyroidism-to-ophthalmopathy patients. To explore V-J signatures that distinguish ophthalmopathy from hyperthyroidism, a discovery set of around 100 patients was enrolled, made up of more than 40 with ophthalmopathy and roughly 55 with stable hyperthyroidism. The independent validation cohort included some 19 hyperthyroidism patients plus 17 patients who later progressed from hyperthyroidism to ophthalmopathy. In several hyperthyroidism patients, the T-cell repertoires found in thyroid tissue were compared with those found in blood. Following sampling, methimazole starting at 30 mg daily was administered to hyperthyroidism patients, and high-dose intravenous methylprednisolone was administered to ophthalmopathy patients. The research as a whole found: No statistical method was used to predetermine the sample size, and group allocation was not hidden from the investigators. In validation, the model predicted ophthalmopathy progression with about 64% sensitivity and about 77% specificity; roughly 12 predicted patients were CT-confirmed with GO in a median of 6.5 months. The 13-signature model separated ophthalmopathy from stable hyperthyroidism with 85% to 90% sensitivity and about 81% specificity in cross-validation, and 80%/75% in the test set. Most expanded thyroid clonotypes with a frequency above 0.001 also appeared in blood, which suggests that blood repertoires may reflect the immune response in the thyroid.

The receptor comes from an adult man with Graves' ophthalmopathy. Sample: peripheral blood.

At the DNA level, the sequence is TGTGCCAGCAGCTTCCGGGACGGAGTGGGGGAGACCCAGTACTTC. Its product reads: CASSFRDGVGETQYF. The chain is made from TRBV7-9 and TRBJ2-5; the D gene assignment is perhaps TRBD1 or TRBD2, with each matching 5 bases. V is shortened by 3 bases, J by 5 bases, and the region joining them spans 16 bases. CDR1 and CDR2 are read off the germline V gene (reference sequence) as SEHNR and FQNEAQ. The CDR3, cysteine through phenylalanine, is 15 amino acids long. The entry retains the CDR3 DNA only, 45 bases that are in frame from base 1.